A single sample is the source of the 15 T cell receptor beta chains below, sequenced in a study of Graves' ophthalmopathy and Graves' hyperthyroidism. RNA transcripts served as template for amplifying TCR beta CDR3 sequences. Second-round multiplex PCR came after a first-round RT-PCR that employed HTBI primers. TCRdb reprocessed the multiplex PCR reads with MiXCR, giving one entry per CDR3 protein. The top ten hold under 6.5% of the sample, which has 150,000 to 200,000 distinct CDR3 sequences, about 40% seen once. The sample consisted of peripheral blood. The receptors here all came from a woman aged 40-49 years with Graves' ophthalmopathy.

The chain employs TRBV25-1 and TRBJ1-5; D uncertain. V lost 1 base and J lost 5, with 15 bases in between. This CDR3 contains 16 residues. Per germline, CDR1 MGHDK and CDR2 SYGVNS. The CDR3 DNA reads as TGTGCCAGCAGTGAATTAGGCGCGGGAGAGGATCAGCCCCAGCATTTT. Its protein product is CASSELGAGEDQPQHF.

There are many counts of this clonotype. J is TRBJ2-7 and V is TRBV20-1; D gene ambiguous. The length of the CDR3 is 13 residues. Trimming stripped 6 bases from V and 3 bases from J, with 15 bases between. CDR1 and CDR2 (germline): DFQATT, SNEGSKA (reference sequence). CDR3 in amino acids: CSALIPRYYEQYF. In DNA form, the CDR3 reads TGCAGTGCCCTAATCCCCCGGTACTACGAGCAGTACTTC.

This clonotype was seen many times. The V call is TRBV12-3 or TRBV12-4, the J call TRBJ1-5, with unresolved D. The V and J ends lost 4 bases and 5 bases respectively, with 9 bases between them. The length of the CDR3 is 13 residues. CDR3 DNA: TGTGCCAGCAGTTCGCAAACAGATCAGCCCCAGCATTTT. This gives the protein CASSSQTDQPQHF.

This clonotype was observed many times. V and J are TRBV11-2 and TRBJ2-7; D not certain. The CDR3 has 11 amino acids. CDR1 and CDR2 from the germline V gene are SGHAT and FQNNGV. Trimming shortened V by 1 base and J by 6 bases, and 4 bases separated the two germline ends. The CDR3 is CASSLAREQYF. In DNA, the CDR3 is TGTGCCAGCAGCTTAGCCCGCGAGCAGTACTTC.

This clonotype was seen at least ten times. The CDR3 coding sequence is TGTGCCTGGAGTGTAGGGTTAGGGGGCTACGAGACCCAGTACTTC. Translated, it gives CAWSVGLGGYETQYF. The chain carries TRBV30 and TRBJ2-5; the match to TRBD1 covers 7 bases. Germline V lookup: CDR1 GTSNPN, CDR2 SVGIG (reference sequence). The J segment lost 5 bases and the V segment lost 0 bases, leaving 9 bases of the junction unmatched. CDR3 length: 15 amino acids.

Many counts were recorded for this clonotype. This sequence joins TRBV7-2 and TRBJ1-2; D gene unclear. Germline CDR1 is SGHTA and CDR2 is FQGNSA. Trimming cost V 1 base and J 6 bases, with 12 bases left between them. The CDR3 covers 14 residues. The CDR3 DNA reads TGTGCCAGCAGCTTAGGGACTCCGATCGATGGCTACACCTTC. This gives the protein CASSLGTPIDGYTF. Using reference TRBV7-2 and TRBJ1-2 for the parts outside the CDR3, the full variable domain is GAGVSQSPSNKVTEKGKDVELRCDPISGHTALYWYRQSLGQGLEFLIYFQGNSAPDKSGLPSDRFSAERTGGSVSTLTIQRTQQEDSAVYLCASSLGTPIDGYTFGSGTRLTVV.

This clonotype was found a few times. The chain recombines TRBV6-1 with TRBJ1-2; D uncertain. Between the trimmed V and J ends, which lost 2 bases and 2 bases, there was a span of 12 bases. The CDR3 consists of 15 residues. CDR1 and CDR2 (germline): MNHNS, SASEGT. The CDR3 region has the DNA TGTGCCAGCAGTGAAATGCCAGTTGCCAACTATGGCTACACCTTC. This encodes CASSEMPVANYGYTF.

The V call is TRBV6-2 or TRBV6-3, the J call TRBJ1-2; possible D gene TRBD1, 6 bases. The V end lost 6 bases, the J end lost 5 bases, and 25 bases lay between the germline ends. The CDR3 totals 17 residues. In germline, CDR1 is MNHEY, CDR2 SVGEGT. CDR3 in amino acids: CASSPDPTGRLGYGYTF. In DNA, the CDR3 is TGTGCCAGCAGCCCCGACCCTACAGGGAGGTTAGGGTATGGCTACACCTTC.

This chain connects TRBV7-2 to TRBJ2-7; either TRBD1 or TRBD2 may fit D (5 bases each). With 5 bases removed from V and 5 bases from J, the gap between germline ends came to 10 bases. CDR1 is SGHTA, CDR2 FQGNSA, per germline. CDR3 length: 12 amino acids. As DNA, the CDR3 is TGTGCCAGCAGCCGCGAGGGGAACGAGCAGTACTTC. This translates into CASSREGNEQYF.

Ten or more counts support this clonotype. The chain employs TRBV28 and TRBJ2-7; 7 bases line up with TRBD1. The CDR3 contains 14 residues. The germline CDR1 and CDR2 sequences are MDHEN and SYDVKM. V shed 6 bases and J 1 base; nucleotides not matched to a gene: 6. In nucleotides, the CDR3 is TGTGCCAGCAGCAGGGGGTACCAATCCTACGAGCAGTACTTC. It encodes CASSRGYQSYEQYF.

The table lists this clonotype with many counts. This chain links TRBV15 with TRBJ2-7; D unclear. V lost 0 bases and J 0 bases, leaving 9 bases between the germline ends. The CDR3 is 15 residues long. Germline CDR1 reads LNHNV; CDR2 reads YYDKDF (reference sequence). The CDR3 is CATSREGTASYEQYF. The CDR3 DNA reads as TGTGCCACCAGCAGAGAGGGCACGGCCTCCTACGAGCAGTACTTC.

This clonotype has a handful of counts. The rearrangement uses TRBV12-3 or TRBV12-4 and TRBJ2-7; D unresolved. V lost 7 bases and J lost 0, with 10 bases in between. This CDR3 is 13 amino acids long. The CDR3 protein is CASKSRSSYEQYF. CDR3 nucleotides: TGTGCCAGCAAATCCAGGAGCTCCTACGAGCAGTACTTC.

The chain has TRBV28 and TRBJ1-3, with 9 positions matching TRBD1. There are 18 residues in the CDR3. Trimming removed 4 bases from V and 1 base from J; junction bases left unmatched: 11. Germline CDR1 MDHEN, CDR2 SYDVKM. DNA of the CDR3: TGTGCCAGCAGTTCTCCGGGACAGGGACTTTTGTCTGGAAACACCATATATTTT. Translating it yields CASSSPGQGLLSGNTIYF.

This chain links TRBV20-1 with TRBJ2-7; TRBD2 matches 8 bases. In germline, CDR1 is DFQATT, CDR2 SNEGSKA (reference sequence). After removal of 1 base from V and 0 bases from J, the junction contained 5 bases not matched to a gene. The CDR3 has 15 residues. The CDR3 DNA reads TGCAGTGCTAGAGTTAGCGGGACTGGCTCCTACGAGCAGTACTTC. Encoded protein: CSARVSGTGSYEQYF.

This clonotype was picked up many times. This sequence joins TRBV2 and TRBJ2-4; 8 nucleotides align to TRBD1. Germline V CDR1 and CDR2: SNHLY, FYNNEI. Trimming took 3 bases from V and 0 from J; bases not matched to a gene: 13. This CDR3 contains 19 residues. The CDR3 sequence is CASSDGQGLTRRAKNIQYF. CDR3 nucleotides: TGTGCCAGCAGTGACGGACAGGGTTTGACAAGGCGAGCCAAAAACATTCAGTACTTC.